Following are 2 T cell receptor beta chains from one sample sequenced in a study of blood T cell repertoires in COVID-19. Measured with immunoSEQ multiplex PCR; TCRdb has only the in-frame clones, and not every one. The sample gives around 58,000 clones, 88% of which show up once; approximately 4.7% is in the top ten. Sequencing used peripheral blood. The receptors were gathered from a human donor in a cohort sampled during active COVID-19.

This chain uses TRBV5-6 with TRBJ1-5; the D gene is possibly TRBD1 (6 bases). CDR3 length: 15 amino acids. The V end lost 1 base, the J end lost 6 bases, and 14 bases lay between the germline ends. Germline V gene data show CDR1 as SGHDT and CDR2 as YYEEEE. CDR3 DNA sequence: TGTGCCAGCAGCTTGTCACAGGGAAGAGGTCAGCCCCAGCATTTT. Translated: CASSLSQGRGQPQHF.

The rearrangement uses TRBV5-4 and TRBJ2-1; 7 bases are a match to TRBD2. The CDR3 length is 15 residues. Trimming cost V 3 bases and J 2 bases; bases outside gene matches: 5. Looked up from germline, CDR1 is SGHNT and CDR2 is YYREEE (reference sequence). The CDR3 DNA reads as TGTGCCAGCAGCTCCCGGCTAGCGGCCTACAATGAGCAGTTCTTC. Amino acid sequence: CASSSRLAAYNEQFF.